The following is a TCR beta chain sequence with its context. What it binds is unknown. Treatment reported: roughly 10-day PBMC culture with coronavirus spike peptide pools or control peptides (ViraFEST assay). Gathered ahead of the COVID-19 pandemic (2011-2018) were the CD4+ T cells of the unexposed donor. Germline V lookup: CDR1 MGHRA, CDR2 YSYEKL. The V gene lost 1 base and the J gene lost 0 bases, with 6 bases spanning the gap. The CDR3 totals 15 residues. This specimen comes from a study of vaccination and CD4 T cells after COVID-19. Researchers used the Oncomine TCR Beta short-read assay to sequence DNA from cultured CD4+ T cells. TCRdb fed the PCR reads into MiXCR, producing one record per CDR3 protein. Altogether about 7,800 distinct CDR3 sequences are present, around three fifths being singletons, with the ten largest covering approximately 12%.

The receptor's source is a human donor in good health. V is TRBV4-1 and J is TRBJ2-2; D is ambiguous. Sequencing was carried out using CD4+ T cells from blood, cultured in vitro. For the CDR3, the DNA is TGCGCCAGCAGCCAAGCTGAAGCGAACACCGGGGAGCTGTTTTTT. Encoded protein: CASSQAEANTGELFF.